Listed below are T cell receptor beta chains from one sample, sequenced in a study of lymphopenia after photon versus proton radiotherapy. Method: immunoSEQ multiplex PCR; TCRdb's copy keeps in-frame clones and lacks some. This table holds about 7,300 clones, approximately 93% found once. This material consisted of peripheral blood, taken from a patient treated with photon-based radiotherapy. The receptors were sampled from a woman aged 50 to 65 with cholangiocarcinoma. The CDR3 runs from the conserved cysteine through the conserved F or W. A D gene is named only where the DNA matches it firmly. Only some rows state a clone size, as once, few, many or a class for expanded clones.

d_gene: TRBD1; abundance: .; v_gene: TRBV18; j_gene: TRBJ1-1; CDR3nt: TGTGCCAGCTCACCCGGGACAGGGTTGGTTGAAGCTTTCTTT; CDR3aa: CASSPGTGLVEAFF
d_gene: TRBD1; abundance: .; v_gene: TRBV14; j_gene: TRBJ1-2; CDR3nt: TGTGCCAGCAGCCCATTACAGGGGTGGGCCTATGGCTACACCTTC; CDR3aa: CASSPLQGWAYGYTF
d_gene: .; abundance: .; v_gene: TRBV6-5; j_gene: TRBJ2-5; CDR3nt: TGTGCCAGCAGTTACACGGGGATGGTAGAGACCCAGTACTTC; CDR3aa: CASSYTGMVETQYF
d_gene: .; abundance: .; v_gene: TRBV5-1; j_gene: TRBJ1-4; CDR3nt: TGCGCCAGCAGCCTCTCAGGGGCCACTAATGAAAAACTGTTTTTT; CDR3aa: CASSLSGATNEKLFF
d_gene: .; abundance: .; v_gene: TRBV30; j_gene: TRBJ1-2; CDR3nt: TGTGCCTGGCAACCTGCCCTGCGGGTGAATGGCTACACCTTC; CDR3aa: CAWQPALRVNGYTF
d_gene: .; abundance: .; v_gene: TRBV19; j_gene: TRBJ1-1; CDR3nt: TGTGCCAGTAGTATGGGACCTGAAGCTTTCTTT; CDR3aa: CASSMGPEAFF
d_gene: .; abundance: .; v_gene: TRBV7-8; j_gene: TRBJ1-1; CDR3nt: TGTGCCAGCAGTCTTTACAGGACTGAAGCTTTCTTT; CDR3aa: CASSLYRTEAFF
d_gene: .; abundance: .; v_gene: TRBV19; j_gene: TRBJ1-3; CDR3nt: TGTGCCAGTAGTATGATCAGGGGTTCTGGAAACACCATATATTTT; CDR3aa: CASSMIRGSGNTIYF
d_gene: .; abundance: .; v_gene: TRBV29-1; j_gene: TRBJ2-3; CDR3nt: TGCAGCGCCGCCGCGAGTAATTTGCGGGGTTACGATACGCAGTATTTT; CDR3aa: CSAAASNLRGYDTQYF
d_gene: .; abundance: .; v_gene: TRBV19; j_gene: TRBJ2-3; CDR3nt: TGTGCCAGTAGATCCACGGGGGACACAGATACGCAGTATTTT; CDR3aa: CASRSTGDTDTQYF
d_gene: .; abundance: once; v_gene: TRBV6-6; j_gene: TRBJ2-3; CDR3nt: TGTGCCAGCGGGGGCACAGATACGCAGTATTTT; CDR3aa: CASGGTDTQYF
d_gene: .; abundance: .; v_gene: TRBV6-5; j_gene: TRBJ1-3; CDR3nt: TGTGCCAGCAGTTACTCAGGAGGGGCTGGTGGAAACACCATATATTTT; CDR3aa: CASSYSGGAGGNTIYF
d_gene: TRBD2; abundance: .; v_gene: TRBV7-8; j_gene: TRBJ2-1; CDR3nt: TGTGCCAGCATTGGGACTAGCGGGGGAAACAATGAGCAGTTCTTC; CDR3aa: CASIGTSGGNNEQFF
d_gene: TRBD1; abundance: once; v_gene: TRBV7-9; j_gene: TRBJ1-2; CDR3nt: TGTGCCAGCAGCTTAGTGCCCGGGACAGGGGTTGCTGGCTACACCTTC; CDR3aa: CASSLVPGTGVAGYTF
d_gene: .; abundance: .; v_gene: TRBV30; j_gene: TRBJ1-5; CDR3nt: TGTGCCTGGAGTTCGCTAGGTAATCAGCCCCAGCATTTT; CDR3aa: CAWSSLGNQPQHF
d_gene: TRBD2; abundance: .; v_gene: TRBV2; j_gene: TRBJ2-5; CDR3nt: TGTGCCAGCAGACAGCGGGGGGGCCGGGAGACCCAGTACTTC; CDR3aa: CASRQRGGRETQYF
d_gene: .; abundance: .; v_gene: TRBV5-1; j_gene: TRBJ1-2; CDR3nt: TGCGCCAGCAGCTTGGATTCGCCCTTCGCAGATGGCTACACCTTC; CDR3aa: CASSLDSPFADGYTF
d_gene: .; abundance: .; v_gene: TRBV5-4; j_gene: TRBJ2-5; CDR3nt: TGTGCCAGCAGCCCTCCGTTGGACCAAGAGACCCAGTACTTC; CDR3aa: CASSPPLDQETQYF